This TCR beta chain appears in the sequencing data of a study of blood T cell repertoires in COVID-19. Study summary: Both acute and convalescent COVID-19 samples were obtained from the United States, Italy and Spain.

With 6 bases removed from V and 5 bases from J, the gap between germline ends came to 20 bases. The germline V gene encodes CDR1 LNHDA and CDR2 SQIVND (reference sequence). The CDR3 spans 16 residues. Sequenced by immunoSEQ multiplex PCR; TCRdb stores in-frame clones only, minus some. The sample contains 60,000 to 85,000 clones, around nine tenths of which appear only once. The chain joins TRBV19 to TRBJ2-1; D uncertain. The material sequenced was peripheral blood. This TCR derives from a woman aged 45-65 years with COVID-19, enrolled during active disease. The CDR3 DNA sequence: TGTGCCAGTAGATACCCCGGCTATGGCCGGGACAATGAGCAGTTCTTC. Residues: CASRYPGYGRDNEQFF.